The 14 T cell receptor beta chains listed next were all sequenced from one sample in a study of control samples from healthy donors and cancer patients. Profiled with immunoSEQ multiplex PCR; TCRdb holds only in-frame clones, not every one. This table holds roughly 100,000 clones, around 90% found once. The sequenced sample consisted of blood. The source of these receptors is a woman under 30 in good health.

The chain links TRBV6-6 to TRBJ1-5; unclear D gene. Germline V gene sequence: CDR1 MNHNY, CDR2 SVGAGI (reference sequence). The CDR3 is made up of 15 amino acids. Trimming took 4 bases from V and 0 from J, leaving 10 bases between them. The CDR3 DNA sequence: TGTGCCAGCAGTTTAGAAGGAAATAGCAATCAGCCCCAGCATTTT. Translation: CASSLEGNSNQPQHF.

The chain joins TRBV6-1 to TRBJ1-2; 11 bases fit TRBD1. Germline-derived CDR1 and CDR2 are MNHNS and SASEGT. J lost 4 bases, V lost 1 base, and 5 bases had no gene match. The CDR3 is 16 residues long. The CDR3 sequence is CASSEEDGTGGYGYTF. The CDR3 nucleotides are TGTGCCAGCAGTGAAGAAGATGGGACAGGGGGCTATGGCTACACCTTC.

V gene TRBV28 combines with J gene TRBJ1-2, with 9 bases that match TRBD1. Per the germline V gene, CDR1 is MDHEN and CDR2 is SYDVKM. There are 13 residues in the CDR3. V lost 9 bases and J lost 6; bases outside the gene matches: 8. The CDR3 sequence: CASSTGGRHGYTF. DNA for the CDR3: TGTGCCAGTTCGACAGGGGGAAGACATGGCTACACCTTC.

The chain couples TRBV28 to TRBJ1-3; D might be TRBD1 (5 bases). The germline CDR1 and CDR2 sequences are MDHEN and SYDVKM. The CDR3 sequence is 13 residues long. The V and J ends lost 7 bases and 11 bases respectively, with 18 bases between them. The CDR3 sequence is CASTPGSPPAIYF. The CDR3 region has the DNA TGTGCCAGCACCCCAGGGTCCCCTCCGGCCATATATTTT.

V usage is TRBV2 and J usage is TRBJ1-2; 9 nucleotides match TRBD1. Trimming removed 6 bases from V and 5 bases from J; junction bases left unmatched: 13. The CDR3 sequence is 16 residues long. Germline CDR1 reads SNHLY; CDR2 reads FYNNEI. The chain's CDR3 is CASRYRGRDTSYGYTF. DNA for the CDR3: TGTGCCAGCAGATACAGGGGGCGCGACACGTCGTATGGCTACACCTTC.

Regarding this clone: The sample has other DNA sequences that encode this CDR3 too. CDR3 DNA sequence: TGTGCCAGTAGTATCGGGCAGGGAGGTCAGCCCCAGCATTTT. Residues: CASSIGQGGQPQHF. The chain employs TRBV19 and TRBJ1-5; possibly TRBD1 for D (5 bases). This CDR3 contains 14 residues. Germline V gene data show CDR1 as LNHDA and CDR2 as SQIVND (reference sequence). With 3 bases removed from V and 6 bases from J, the gap between germline ends came to 12 bases.

This chain links TRBV21-1 with TRBJ2-1. TRBV21-1 counts as a pseudogene. CDR3 length: 16 amino acids. Here the CDR3 DNA reads TGTGCCAGCAGCCTCTTTAGGGGGGCTTCCTACAATGAGCAGTTCTTC. Its protein product is CASSLFRGASYNEQFF.

The V call is TRBV10-3, the J call TRBJ2-1; TRBD1 aligns across 8 bases. J was trimmed by 7 bases and V by 6 bases; bases with no gene match: 14. The CDR3 consists of 16 residues. The V gene's germline CDR1 is ENHRY and CDR2 SYGVKD. The CDR3 loop reads CAIRLTGTGSTNEQFF. For the CDR3, the DNA is TGTGCCATCAGGCTTACCGGGACAGGCTCAACTAATGAGCAGTTCTTC.

The chain employs TRBV6-5 and TRBJ2-1; D perhaps matches TRBD1 (5 bases). Trimming took off 8 bases at V and 4 bases at J, with 15 bases between the two ends. Germline CDR1 reads MNHEY; CDR2 reads SVGAGI. The CDR3 loop spans 14 amino acids. The DNA of the CDR3 is TGTGCCAGCGGACATCGGACAATATACAATGAGCAGTTCTTC. Its protein is CASGHRTIYNEQFF.

This clone came up once. This chain joins TRBV5-1 and TRBJ1-1; no clear D gene. V was clipped by 0 bases and J by 7 bases, with 10 bases between them. CDR3 length: 13 residues. The germline V gene has CDR1 SGHRS and CDR2 YFSETQ. CDR3 nucleotides: TGCGCCAGCAGCTTGGATAGTTTACTTGAAGCTTTCTTT. The encoded protein is CASSLDSLLEAFF.

This rearrangement joins TRBV11-3 to TRBJ2-1; D tentatively reads TRBD1 or TRBD2 (5 bases each). In germline, CDR1 is SGHNT, CDR2 YENEEA. Trimming cost V 1 base and J 9 bases, with 13 bases left between them. CDR3 size: 14 residues. The CDR3 DNA is TGTGCCAGCAGCTTAGGGTGGGGGAGCGGTGAGCAGTTCTTC. This codes for CASSLGWGSGEQFF.

The V call is TRBV3-1 (or the pseudogene TRBV3-2), the J call TRBJ1-2, with 7 positions matching TRBD1. Trimming cost V 6 bases and J 6 bases; bases outside gene matches: 10. The germline V gene has CDR1 LGHDT and CDR2 YNNKEL (reference sequence). CDR3 size: 14 residues. In nucleotides, the CDR3 is TGTGCCAGCAGTCTCAGGACAGGCGATCATGGCTACACCTTC. Its translation is CASSLRTGDHGYTF.

This chain joins TRBV11-2 and TRBJ2-1, with 9 bases fitting TRBD2. V trimming: 10 bases; J trimming: 7 bases; junction bases outside the gene matches: 14. Germline V gives CDR1 SGHAT, CDR2 FQNNGV. This CDR3 comprises 15 residues. DNA of the CDR3: TGTGCCACCCGGGGGGAGAGCAGCGGGGGGAATGAGCAGTTCTTC. The encoded protein is CATRGESSGGNEQFF. Full variable domain (remainder filled in from reference TRBV11-2 and TRBJ2-1): EAGVAQSPRYKIIEKRQSVAFWCNPISGHATLYWYQQILGQGPKLLIQFQNNGVVDDSQLPKDRFSAERLKGVDSTLKIQPAKLEDSAVYLCATRGESSGGNEQFFGPGTRLTVL.

J is TRBJ1-5 and V is TRBV27; possibly TRBD1 for D (5 bases). CDR1 is MNHEY and CDR2 is SMNVEV in the germline V gene (reference sequence). V was pared by 6 bases and J by 0 bases, with 18 bases between. The CDR3 runs 17 residues. The CDR3: CASRPKDSSYSNQPQHF. CDR3 nucleotides: TGTGCCAGCAGGCCTAAAGACAGTAGCTATAGCAATCAGCCCCAGCATTTT.